A selection of T cell receptor beta chains follows, all from one sample in a study of siplizumab effects on memory and regulatory T cells. Produced via immunoSEQ multiplex PCR; TCRdb's table is partial and in-frame only. The data show about 64,000 clones, 90% to 97% seen once. Sequences were obtained from naive CD8+ T cells sorted from blood. These receptors came from a human donor in good health. CDR3s include the opening cysteine and the closing phenylalanine or tryptophan. Each record gives: D gene, clone size, V gene, J gene, CDR3 DNA, CDR3 protein. A D gene is named only where the DNA matches it firmly. A row's size may be missing; if present it is once, few, many or a size class.

TRBD2,.,TRBV4-1,TRBJ2-3,TGCGCCAGCAGCCACCTAGCGGGGACGACAGATACGCAGTATTTT,CASSHLAGTTDTQYF
.,.,TRBV6-4,TRBJ2-7,TGTGCCAGCAGTGAAAGGGGATTCTACGAGCAGTACTTC,CASSERGFYEQYF
.,.,TRBV19,TRBJ2-1,TGTGCCAGTAGTATCGGGGGTACCTACAATGAGCAGTTCTTC,CASSIGGTYNEQFF
.,.,TRBV21-1,TRBJ1-1,TGTGCCAGCAGCAACCTAGGCAGGGAAAGGGAAATGAACACTGAAGCTTTCTTT,CASSNLGREREMNTEAFF
TRBD2,.,TRBV7-3,TRBJ2-2,TGTGCCAGCGGACTAGCGGGGAACACCGGGGAGCTGTTTTTT,CASGLAGNTGELFF
TRBD1,once,TRBV28,TRBJ1-3,TGTGCCAGCAGACTAGGGACAGTAGGTGGAAACACCATATATTTT,CASRLGTVGGNTIYF
TRBD1,.,TRBV7-8,TRBJ2-1,TGTGCCAGCAGACCGCCGGGACAGAGTTACAATGAGCAGTTCTTC,CASRPPGQSYNEQFF
.,.,TRBV9,TRBJ2-3,TGTGCCAGCAGCGCAGGAGACTCGGAAACGCAGTATTTT,CASSAGDSETQYF
.,.,TRBV30,TRBJ2-3,TGTGCCTGGAGTGTCGGGGTAAACACAGATACGCAGTATTTT,CAWSVGVNTDTQYF
TRBD2,.,TRBV7-3,TRBJ2-7,TGTGCCAGCAGCCCGGTAGCGGGGCCGGGGGAGCAGTACTTC,CASSPVAGPGEQYF
.,.,TRBV28,TRBJ2-1,TGTGCCAGCAGTTTAGGGTCGACCCAGACCAATGAGCAGTTCTTC,CASSLGSTQTNEQFF
.,.,TRBV6-6,TRBJ2-3,TGTGCCAGCAGTTATGGGGGGGGCTTAGATACGCAGTATTTT,CASSYGGGLDTQYF
.,.,TRBV19,TRBJ1-6,TGTGCCACAAGACAGAGTAATTCACCCCTCCACTTT,CATRQSNSPLHF
.,.,TRBV5-6,TRBJ2-7,TGTGCCAGCAGTAGCAGCTACGAGCAGTACTTC,CASSSSYEQYF
.,.,TRBV5-1,TRBJ2-1,TGCGCCAGCAGCTTGGAGGGACCACTATTGCAGTTCTTC,CASSLEGPLLQFF
TRBD1,.,TRBV5-5,TRBJ1-4,TGTGCCAGCAGCCACGACCGAGCAGGGGGCGATCTCAATGAAAAACTGTTTTTT,CASSHDRAGGDLNEKLFF
TRBD1,once,TRBV11-2,TRBJ1-1,TGTGCCAGCAGCGACGGGACAGGGACGAACACTGAAGCTTTCTTT,CASSDGTGTNTEAFF
TRBD1,.,TRBV4-1,TRBJ2-7,TGCGCCAGCAGCCAATCGGGACAGGCTTCCGAGCAGTACTTC,CASSQSGQASEQYF
.,.,TRBV27,TRBJ2-1,TGTGCCAGCAGCCCAGACCTGAGCTCCTACAATGAGCAGTTCTTC,CASSPDLSSYNEQFF
.,.,TRBV23-1,TRBJ2-7,TGCGCCAGCACTCAAAAGTGGTCCTCCTACGAGCAGTACTTC,CASTQKWSSYEQYF
TRBD2,.,TRBV5-3,TRBJ2-1,TGTGCCAGAAGCCCGACCCAGCGGGGGGGCACTCTCGGGCAGTTCTTC,CARSPTQRGGTLGQFF
.,once,TRBV30,TRBJ2-7,TGTGCCTGGAACGGGGGTCCCCTCTACGAGCAGTACTTC,CAWNGGPLYEQYF
.,.,TRBV19,TRBJ1-1,TGTGCCAGTAATCAAGACACCTCTGTGTCTGAAGCTTTCTTT,CASNQDTSVSEAFF
.,.,TRBV11-2,TRBJ1-6,TGTGCCAGCAGCTTAGGGCAGGGGAGCTCACCCCTCCACTTT,CASSLGQGSSPLHF
.,.,TRBV19,TRBJ2-7,TGTGCCAGTAGGATAAGCCGGGGCAGGATCTACGAGCAGTACTTC,CASRISRGRIYEQYF
.,.,TRBV27,TRBJ2-7,TGTGCCAGCTGTGGTTGGGCAGAGACTTCCTACGAGCAGTACTTC,CASCGWAETSYEQYF
.,.,TRBV4-1,TRBJ2-7,TGCGCCAGCAGCCACCACGACAGGGAGGGCTACGAGCAGTACTTC,CASSHHDREGYEQYF
.,.,TRBV9,TRBJ1-5,TGTGCCAGCAGCGTAGAGGAGTATCAGCCCCAGCATTTT,CASSVEEYQPQHF
TRBD1,once,TRBV29-1,TRBJ1-2,TGCAGCGTTGAGACAGGGGCTGTCTATGGCTACACCTTC,CSVETGAVYGYTF
.,.,TRBV4-3,TRBJ2-3,TGCGCCAGCAGCCAAGATCAGGATACGCAGTATTTT,CASSQDQDTQYF
.,.,TRBV19,TRBJ2-1,TGTGCCAGTAGTAGGACCACAGGGGGGGCCTACAATGAGCAGTTCTTC,CASSRTTGGAYNEQFF
TRBD2,.,TRBV6-6,TRBJ2-1,TGTGCCAGCAGTTATACCGGGGGGGCACCCTACAATGAGCAGTTCTTC,CASSYTGGAPYNEQFF
.,.,TRBV6-6,TRBJ1-2,TGTGCCAGCAGTCTTGGGTGGGAAGGCTATGGCTACACCTTC,CASSLGWEGYGYTF
.,.,TRBV7-9,TRBJ1-2,TGTGCCAGCAGCTTCGGTTATGGCTACACCTTC,CASSFGYGYTF
.,.,TRBV5-6,TRBJ1-2,TGTGCCAGCAGCTTCAACAGTGCTGGCTACACCTTC,CASSFNSAGYTF
TRBD2,.,TRBV7-8,TRBJ2-5,TGTGCCAGCAGCTTAGTAGACCCTAGCGGGCGGGAGACCCAGTACTTC,CASSLVDPSGRETQYF
.,once,TRBV28,TRBJ2-2,TGTGCCAGCAGTTCCGTCGGGCTGTTTTTT,CASSSVGLFF
.,once,TRBV2,TRBJ1-1,TGTGCCAGCATTCCACAGGCTGGTGAACTGTACGAAGCTTTCTTT,CASIPQAGELYEAFF
.,.,TRBV6-1,TRBJ2-6,TGTGCCAGCAGTGAATGGGCGGTGAGGGCCAACGTCCTGACTTTC,CASSEWAVRANVLTF
.,.,TRBV11-2,TRBJ1-1,TGTGCCAGCAGCTTAGGAAGCTGGAACACTGAAGCTTTCTTT,CASSLGSWNTEAFF
TRBD1,.,TRBV11-2,TRBJ1-2,TGTGCCAGCAGCCCATCGGGGACAGGGTATGGCTACACCTTC,CASSPSGTGYGYTF
TRBD2,once,TRBV7-6,TRBJ2-7,TGTGCCAGCAGCCGGACTAGCGGGGACTATGAAGACGAGCAGTACTTC,CASSRTSGDYEDEQYF
.,.,TRBV7-3,TRBJ2-1,TGTGCCAGCTCTCCTGACGGGACAATATACAATGAGCAGTTCTTC,CASSPDGTIYNEQFF
.,.,TRBV4-2,TRBJ1-4,TGTGCCAGCAGCCAAGGATCGTGGCAGGGGAAGAGGGATAATGAAAAACTGTTTTTT,CASSQGSWQGKRDNEKLFF
TRBD2,.,TRBV7-8,TRBJ2-7,TGTGCCAGCAGCTTAGGTGCTAGCGGGGGCCCTGAGCAGTACTTC,CASSLGASGGPEQYF
.,.,TRBV19,TRBJ2-6,TGTGCCAGTAGTTCCCCCCAAGTAGCGGGGGCCAACGTCCTGACTTTC,CASSSPQVAGANVLTF
.,.,TRBV5-6,TRBJ2-7,TGTGCCAGCAGCTTGGGCAGTACCTACGAGCAGTACTTC,CASSLGSTYEQYF
.,once,TRBV29-1,TRBJ2-2,TGCAGCGGCTGGGCAACCGGGGAGCTGTTTTTT,CSGWATGELFF
.,once,TRBV6-5,TRBJ2-7,TGTGCCAGCAGTTACACCGGGACTCGTACCTACGAGCAGTACTTC,CASSYTGTRTYEQYF
.,.,TRBV18,TRBJ2-5,TGTGCCAGCTCACCACCGTCGGCAGGGCCGGAGACCCAGTACTTC,CASSPPSAGPETQYF
.,.,TRBV19,TRBJ1-4,TGTGCCAGTAGTATGGACTTAGCGGGTGCAACTAATGAAAAACTGTTTTTT,CASSMDLAGATNEKLFF
.,once,TRBV9,TRBJ1-1,TGTGCCAGCAGCGCTTCTACCGGGACACCTGAAGCTTTCTTT,CASSASTGTPEAFF
TRBD2,once,TRBV9,TRBJ2-3,TGTGCCAGCAGCGTAGGTGGCGGGGGGCTCCCCGCCGATACGCAGTATTTT,CASSVGGGGLPADTQYF
.,.,TRBV13,TRBJ1-1,TGTGCCAGCAGCTTAGCGCTGCGCACTGAAGCTTTCTTT,CASSLALRTEAFF
.,.,TRBV27,TRBJ1-5,TGTGCCAGCAGTTTATTAGGATTGGATAGCAATCAGCCCCAGCATTTT,CASSLLGLDSNQPQHF
TRBD2,.,TRBV4-2,TRBJ2-7,TGTGCCAGCAGCCAGGGGGACTGGGCGGCGGGGGATTACGAGCAGTACTTC,CASSQGDWAAGDYEQYF
TRBD1,.,TRBV7-6,TRBJ2-2,TGTGCCAGCGAGGCAGGGGGCGACGGTAACACCGGGGAGCTGTTTTTT,CASEAGGDGNTGELFF